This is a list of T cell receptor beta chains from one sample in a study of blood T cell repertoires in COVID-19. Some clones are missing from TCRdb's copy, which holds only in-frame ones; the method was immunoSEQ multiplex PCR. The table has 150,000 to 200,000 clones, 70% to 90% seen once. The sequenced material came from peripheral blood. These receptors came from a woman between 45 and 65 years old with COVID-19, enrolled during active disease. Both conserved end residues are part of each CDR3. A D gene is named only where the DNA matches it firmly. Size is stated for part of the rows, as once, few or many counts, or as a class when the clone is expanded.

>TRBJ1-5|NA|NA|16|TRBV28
CASTQRFKDSNQPQHF
TGTGCCAGCACCCAACGGTTCAAAGATAGCAATCAGCCCCAGCATTTT
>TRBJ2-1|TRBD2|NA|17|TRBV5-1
CASSLVLAGGPYNEQFF
TGCGCCAGCAGCTTGGTTCTAGCGGGGGGCCCTTACAATGAGCAGTTCTTC
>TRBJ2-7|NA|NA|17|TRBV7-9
CASSPQRGGQGFYEQYF
TGTGCCAGCAGCCCTCAACGGGGGGGACAGGGTTTCTACGAGCAGTACTTC
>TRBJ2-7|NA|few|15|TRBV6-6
CASSYGRTPTYEQYF
TGTGCCAGCAGTTACGGTCGGACTCCAACCTACGAGCAGTACTTC
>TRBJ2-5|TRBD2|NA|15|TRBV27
CASRRGTSGQETQYF
TGTGCCAGCAGAAGGGGGACTAGCGGGCAAGAGACCCAGTACTTC
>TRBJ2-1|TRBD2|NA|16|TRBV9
CASSVGGTGGWDEQFF
TGTGCCAGCAGCGTAGGAGGCACGGGGGGTTGGGATGAGCAGTTCTTC
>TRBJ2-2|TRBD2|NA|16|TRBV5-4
CASSLAAGGVTGELFF
TGTGCCAGCAGCTTGGCAGCGGGGGGGGTCACCGGGGAGCTGTTTTTT
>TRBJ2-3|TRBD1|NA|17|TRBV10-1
CASSGRPGQGVLDTQYF
TGCGCCAGCAGTGGCCGACCTGGACAGGGGGTCCTCGATACGCAGTATTTT
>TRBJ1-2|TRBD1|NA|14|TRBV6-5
CASSLDRGWGGYTF
TGTGCCAGCAGTCTAGACAGGGGTTGGGGTGGCTACACCTTC
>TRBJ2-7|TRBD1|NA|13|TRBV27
CASSRQGNYEQYF
TGTGCCAGCAGCCGACAGGGAAATTACGAGCAGTACTTC
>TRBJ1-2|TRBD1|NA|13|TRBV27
CASSPWTGDGYTF
TGTGCCAGCAGTCCGTGGACAGGGGATGGCTACACCTTC
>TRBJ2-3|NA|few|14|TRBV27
CASSLLGRTDTQYF
TGTGCCAGCAGTTTGCTTGGGAGAACAGATACGCAGTATTTT
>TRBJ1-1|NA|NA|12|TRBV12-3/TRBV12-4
CASSSGGTEAFF
TGTGCCAGCAGTTCGGGTGGTACTGAAGCTTTCTTT
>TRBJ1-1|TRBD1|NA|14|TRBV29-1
CSAVDRVTNTEAFF
TGCAGCGCTGTGGACAGGGTAACGAACACTGAAGCTTTCTTT
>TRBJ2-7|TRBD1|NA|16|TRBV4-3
CASSQESQGAFYEQYF
TGCGCCAGCAGCCAAGAAAGTCAGGGGGCTTTCTACGAGCAGTACTTC
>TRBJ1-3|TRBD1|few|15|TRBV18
CASSPPGQAGNTIYF
TGTGCCAGCTCACCACCGGGACAGGCTGGAAACACCATATATTTT
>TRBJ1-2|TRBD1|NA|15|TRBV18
CASSTGTAANYGYTF
TGTGCCAGCTCAACAGGGACAGCAGCTAACTATGGCTACACCTTC